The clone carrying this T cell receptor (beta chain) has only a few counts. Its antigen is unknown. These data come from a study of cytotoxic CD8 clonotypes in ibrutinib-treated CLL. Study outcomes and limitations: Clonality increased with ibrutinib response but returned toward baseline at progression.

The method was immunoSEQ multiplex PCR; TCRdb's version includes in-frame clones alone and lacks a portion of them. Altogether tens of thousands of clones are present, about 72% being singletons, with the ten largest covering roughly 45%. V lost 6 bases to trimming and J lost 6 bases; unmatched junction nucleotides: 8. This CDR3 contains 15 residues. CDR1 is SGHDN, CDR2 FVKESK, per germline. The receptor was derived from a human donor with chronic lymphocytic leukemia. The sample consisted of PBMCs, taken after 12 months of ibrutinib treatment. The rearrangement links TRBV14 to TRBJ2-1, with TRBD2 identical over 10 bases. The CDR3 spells CASRLTSGPSNEQFF. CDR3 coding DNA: TGTGCCAGCAGGCTGACTAGCGGGCCTAGCAATGAGCAGTTCTTC.